The 27 T cell receptor beta chains presented below share a single source sample, sequenced in a study of T cell responses to AZD1222 COVID-19 vaccine. Clones were sequenced by immunoSEQ multiplex PCR, and TCRdb holds only the in-frame ones, with some missing. Among 90,000 to 120,000 clones listed, around nine tenths were seen once. The material was peripheral blood, obtained on day 0 of MenACWY control vaccination. All receptors derive from an adult in good health.

V and J are TRBV5-5 and TRBJ1-6; D ambiguous. Germline loops: CDR1 SGHKS, CDR2 YYEKEE (reference sequence). Trimming left V 1 base short and J 0 bases short, with 11 bases between. The CDR3 runs to 17 residues. CDR3 region: CASSLRTLSSYNSPLHF. The CDR3 DNA is TGTGCCAGCAGCTTGCGGACGCTTAGCTCCTATAATTCACCCCTCCACTTT.

The chain joins TRBV5-4 to TRBJ2-2, with a possible D match to TRBD1 (6 bases). CDR1 SGHNT and CDR2 YYREEE come from the germline V gene (reference sequence). The CDR3 is 14 amino acids. V shed 0 bases and J shed 8 bases, with 11 bases lying between them. CDR3 loop: CASSLERGKGELFF. DNA for the CDR3: TGTGCCAGCAGCTTGGAGAGGGGGAAAGGGGAGCTGTTTTTT. The whole variable domain, filled in from reference TRBV5-4 and TRBJ2-2, reads ETGVTQSPTHLIKTRGQQVTLRCSSQSGHNTVSWYQQALGQGPQFIFQYYREEENGRGNFPPRFSGLQFPNYSSELNVNALELDDSALYLCASSLERGKGELFFGEGSRLTVL.

This sequence joins TRBV6-5 and TRBJ2-5; D might be TRBD2 (6 bases). V was clipped by 6 bases and J by 5 bases, with 13 bases between them. The CDR3 is 13 residues long. The germline CDR1 and CDR2 sequences are MNHEY and SVGAGI. CDR3 region: CASRGRGSETQYF. CDR3 nucleotide sequence: TGTGCCAGCAGGGGTCGGGGGTCGGAGACCCAGTACTTC.

The CDR3 sequence is CASSLTPGGTGELFF. DNA for the CDR3: TGTGCCAGCAGCTTAACGCCAGGGGGCACCGGGGAGCTGTTTTTT. V is TRBV7-2 and J is TRBJ2-2, with TRBD1 identical over 7 bases. Losses at the gene ends were 2 bases for V and 4 bases for J; bases not matched to a gene: 4. This CDR3 has 15 amino acids. Germline loops: CDR1 SGHTA, CDR2 FQGNSA.

This clone was recorded once. The chain uses TRBV15 and TRBJ1-4, with D possibly TRBD1 on 5 matching bases. V was clipped by 3 bases and J by 8 bases, with 16 bases between them. Per germline, CDR1 LNHNV and CDR2 YYDKDF (reference sequence). The CDR3 is 15 residues long. The CDR3 region has the DNA TGTGCCACCAGCAGCGGGACTGTCCTCGGGGAAAAACTGTTTTTT. The encoded protein is CATSSGTVLGEKLFF.

J is TRBJ1-2 and V is TRBV6-5; D uncertain. The V gene lost 8 bases and the J gene lost 8 bases, with 12 bases spanning the gap. The CDR3 has 11 amino acids. The V gene's germline CDR1 is MNHEY and CDR2 SVGAGI. The chain's CDR3 is CASGSSQGYTF. The CDR3 region has the DNA TGTGCCAGCGGTTCCTCACAAGGCTACACCTTC.

This sequence joins TRBV28 and TRBJ1-3, with D uncertain. V was trimmed by 8 bases and J by 1 base, leaving 15 bases between them. Per germline, CDR1 MDHEN and CDR2 SYDVKM. The CDR3 runs to 15 residues. This CDR3 is CASGTTGWSGNTIYF. Here the CDR3 DNA reads TGTGCCAGCGGTACTACCGGGTGGTCTGGAAACACCATATATTTT.

This sequence joins TRBV6-5 and TRBJ2-7, with D hard to call. The V gene lost 10 bases and the J gene lost 2 bases, with 18 bases spanning the gap. The CDR3 length is 14 residues. Germline CDR1 is MNHEY and CDR2 is SVGAGI. CDR3 sequence: CATRSPLGPYEQYF. The DNA of the CDR3 is TGTGCCACCCGCAGCCCCCTTGGGCCCTACGAGCAGTACTTC.

V gene TRBV5-4 combines with J gene TRBJ1-1; 10 bases align to TRBD1. The germline gives CDR1 SGHNT, CDR2 YYREEE (reference sequence). V dropped 6 bases and J dropped 1; count of bases not matched to a gene: 9. This CDR3 spans 16 amino acids. The CDR3 coding sequence is TGTGCCAGCATCCCCAATGGGGACAGGGGGAACACTGAAGCTTTCTTT. It specifies CASIPNGDRGNTEAFF.

The V and J genes are TRBV3-1 (or the pseudogene TRBV3-2) and TRBJ2-7, with D tentatively TRBD1 or TRBD2 (5 bases each). Trimming took 0 bases from V and 0 from J, leaving 15 bases between them. The CDR3 consists of 17 residues. The germline V gene encodes CDR1 LGHDT and CDR2 YNNKEL (reference sequence). The chain's CDR3 is CASSQDGGPRGSYEQYF. For the CDR3, the DNA is TGTGCCAGCAGCCAAGATGGGGGTCCCCGGGGCTCCTACGAGCAGTACTTC.

The rearrangement uses TRBV5-1 and TRBJ1-5; 10 bases match TRBD1. The CDR3 covers 15 residues. V lost 0 bases to trimming and J lost 7 bases; unmatched junction nucleotides: 4. CDR1 and CDR2 from the germline V gene are SGHRS and YFSETQ. CDR3 nucleotide sequence: TGCGCCAGCAGCTTGGGACAGGGGGCACAACAGCCCCAGCATTTT. Its protein product is CASSLGQGAQQPQHF.

V and J are TRBV7-9 and TRBJ2-3; possibly TRBD1 or TRBD2 for D (5 bases each). Trimming removed 5 bases at V and 3 bases at J, with 6 bases between. Germline-derived CDR1 and CDR2 are SEHNR and FQNEAQ (reference sequence). The CDR3 has 12 residues. The CDR3 here is CASSEGTDTQYF. In nucleotides, the CDR3 is TGTGCCAGCAGCGAGGGGACAGATACGCAGTATTTT.

As DNA, the CDR3 is TGTGCCAGCAGTGTGGGCAGGGGAAATGAAAAACTGTTTTTT. Its translation: CASSVGRGNEKLFF. The chain employs TRBV2 and TRBJ1-4, with D perhaps TRBD1 (6 bases). V lost 4 bases to trimming and J lost 5 bases, with 11 bases between them. The CDR3 sequence is 14 residues long. Germline-derived CDR1 and CDR2 are SNHLY and FYNNEI.

CDR3 residues: CASSAQAEGGQPQHF. CDR3 sequence (DNA): TGTGCCAGTAGTGCCCAGGCGGAGGGCGGGCAGCCCCAGCATTTT. V gene TRBV19 combines with J gene TRBJ1-5; D not resolved. Trimming removed 5 bases at V and 7 bases at J, with 18 bases between. The V gene's germline CDR1 is LNHDA and CDR2 SQIVND (reference sequence). The CDR3 runs 15 residues.

The chain has TRBV24-1 and TRBJ2-1; possibly TRBD2 for D (5 bases). Germline CDR1 and CDR2: KGHDR and SFDVKD. This CDR3 has 16 residues. With 1 base removed from V and 5 bases from J, the gap between germline ends came to 14 bases. The CDR3 DNA reads TGTGCCACCAGTGATTTTCGGGGTGACACACACAATGAGCAGTTCTTC. Translated: CATSDFRGDTHNEQFF.

The rearrangement uses TRBV6-2 or TRBV6-3 and TRBJ2-3, with 9 bases that match TRBD2. The germline V gene encodes CDR1 MNHEY and CDR2 SVGEGT. V shed 2 bases, J shed 5 bases, and the junction held 8 bases outside the gene matches. The CDR3 loop spans 16 amino acids. CDR3 sequence: CASSYGSSGEGDTQYF. DNA for the CDR3: TGTGCCAGCAGTTACGGGTCTAGCGGGGAGGGAGATACGCAGTATTTT.

This clone was counted a few times. The chain combines TRBV29-1 with TRBJ2-7; D may be TRBD2 (6 bases). CDR1 is SQVTM, CDR2 ANQGSEA, per germline. V gave up 1 base and J gave up 6 bases, with 10 bases separating them. CDR3 length: 12 amino acids. The CDR3 DNA reads TGCAGCGTTGAAGGCGGGACCCCCGAGCAGTACTTC. Encoded protein: CSVEGGTPEQYF.

The rearrangement links TRBV7-9 to TRBJ2-7; 8 nucleotides match TRBD1. The CDR3 totals 15 residues. Germline CDR1 is SEHNR and CDR2 is FQNEAQ (reference sequence). The trim removed 5 bases at V and 0 bases at J, leaving 6 bases unmatched. The CDR3 sequence: CASSERTGSSYEQYF. CDR3 DNA: TGTGCCAGCAGCGAACGGACAGGGAGCTCCTACGAGCAGTACTTC.

The chain is built from TRBV21-1 and TRBJ2-7; the table calls TRBD2, which could not be checked here. TRBV21-1 is labeled a pseudogene. This CDR3 is built from 13 residues. The CDR3 coding sequence is TGTGCCCGAAGAGGACGGAGGAAAGTGGAGCAGTACTTC. Translation gives CARRGRRKVEQYF.

The chain recombines TRBV4-1 with TRBJ2-3; D uncertain. Trimming left V 3 bases short and J 0 bases short, with 16 bases between. This CDR3 spans 17 amino acids. Germline V gene data show CDR1 as MGHRA and CDR2 as YSYEKL. CDR3 coding DNA: TGCGCCAGCAGCCACCACGCCCAGCGAGCTAGCACAGATACGCAGTATTTT. Translating gives CASSHHAQRASTDTQYF.

This rearrangement joins TRBV5-1 to TRBJ1-5, with TRBD1 as a possible D gene (5 bases). CDR1 is SGHRS and CDR2 is YFSETQ in the germline V gene. V lost 1 base to trimming and J lost 5 bases, with 7 bases between them. There are 13 residues in the CDR3. The chain's CDR3 is CASSLQGDQPQHF. For the CDR3, the DNA is TGCGCCAGCAGCTTGCAGGGCGATCAGCCCCAGCATTTT.

The chain links TRBV11-2 to TRBJ1-4; D might be TRBD1 (6 bases). CDR1 is SGHAT and CDR2 is FQNNGV in the germline V gene. Trimming left V 0 bases short and J 7 bases short, with 12 bases between. The CDR3 loop spans 15 amino acids. The CDR3, as DNA: TGTGCCAGCAGCTTAGAGGACAGAAGGGGTGAAAAACTGTTTTTT. Translated, it gives CASSLEDRRGEKLFF.

This clone was seen once. The J gene is TRBJ1-1, the V gene TRBV6-5; D uncertain. The CDR3 contains 14 residues. Germline V CDR1 and CDR2: MNHEY, SVGAGI. The V gene lost 0 bases and the J gene lost 5 bases, with 10 bases spanning the gap. The chain's CDR3 is CASSYSQVTTEAFF. In nucleotides, the CDR3 is TGTGCCAGCAGTTACTCGCAGGTCACAACTGAAGCTTTCTTT.

The chain uses TRBV9 and TRBJ1-3, with D tentatively TRBD1 (5 bases). The CDR3 has 16 amino acids. Trimming shortened V by 3 bases and J by 3 bases, and 16 bases separated the two germline ends. Germline V lookup: CDR1 SGDLS, CDR2 YYNGEE. Here the CDR3 DNA reads TGTGCCAGCAGCGCCCCCGGGGACGATGGTGGAAACACCATATATTTT. Translating it yields CASSAPGDDGGNTIYF.

V gene TRBV15 combines with J gene TRBJ1-2, with unresolved D. The length of the CDR3 is 14 residues. The germline gives CDR1 LNHNV, CDR2 YYDKDF (reference sequence). Trimming took off 0 bases at V and 4 bases at J, with 9 bases between the two ends. The CDR3 bases are TGTGCCACCAGCAGAGATCTGGAAGGCTATGGCTACACCTTC. Translated: CATSRDLEGYGYTF.

V is TRBV7-2 and J is TRBJ2-3; TRBD1 agrees at 8 bases. CDR3 length equals 17 residues. J gave up 6 bases and V 1 base, and 12 bases lay outside the gene matches. Germline assignment: CDR1 SGHTA and CDR2 FQGNSA. Here the CDR3 reads CASSLEDGRGLSDTQYF. The CDR3 DNA sequence: TGTGCCAGCAGCTTAGAAGACGGCAGGGGGCTTAGTGATACGCAGTATTTT.

The chain combines TRBV4-1 with TRBJ2-2, with 14 bases lining up with TRBD2. Germline CDR1 is MGHRA and CDR2 is YSYEKL. V lost 1 base, J lost 5 bases, and 12 bases stayed unmatched. The CDR3 runs to 20 residues. The CDR3 reads CASSQVYERLAGGRTGELFF. The CDR3 nucleotides are TGCGCCAGCAGCCAAGTCTACGAGCGACTAGCGGGGGGGCGAACCGGGGAGCTGTTTTTT.